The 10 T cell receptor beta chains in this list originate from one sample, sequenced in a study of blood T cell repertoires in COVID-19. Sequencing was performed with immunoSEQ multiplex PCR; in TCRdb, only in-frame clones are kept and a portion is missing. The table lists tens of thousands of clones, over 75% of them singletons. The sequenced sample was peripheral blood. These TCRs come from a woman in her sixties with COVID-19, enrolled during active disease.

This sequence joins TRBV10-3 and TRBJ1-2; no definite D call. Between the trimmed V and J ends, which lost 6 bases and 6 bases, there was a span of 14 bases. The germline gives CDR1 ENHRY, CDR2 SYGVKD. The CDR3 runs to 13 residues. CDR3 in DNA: TGTGCCATCAGCCCCGAGGGAGGGCATGGCTACACCTTC. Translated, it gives CAISPEGGHGYTF.

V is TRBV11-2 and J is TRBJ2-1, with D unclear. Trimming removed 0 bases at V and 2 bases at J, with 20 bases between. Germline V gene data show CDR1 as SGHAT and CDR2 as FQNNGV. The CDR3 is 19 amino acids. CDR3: CASSLDMKAELWPYNEQFF. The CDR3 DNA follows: TGTGCCAGCAGCTTAGATATGAAGGCGGAGCTTTGGCCCTACAATGAGCAGTTCTTC.

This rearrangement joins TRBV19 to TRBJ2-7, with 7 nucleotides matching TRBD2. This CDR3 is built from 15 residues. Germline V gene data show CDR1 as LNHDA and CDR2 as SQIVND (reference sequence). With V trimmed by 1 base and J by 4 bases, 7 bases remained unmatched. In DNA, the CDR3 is TGTGCCAGTAGTATAGCCCAGGGAGGGCGGTACGAGCAGTACTTC. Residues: CASSIAQGGRYEQYF.

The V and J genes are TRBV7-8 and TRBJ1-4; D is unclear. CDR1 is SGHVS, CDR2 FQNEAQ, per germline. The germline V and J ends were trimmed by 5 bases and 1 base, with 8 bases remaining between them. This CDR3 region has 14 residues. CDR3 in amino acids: CASSPGGTNEKLFF. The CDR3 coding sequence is TGTGCCAGCAGCCCGGGAGGAACTAATGAAAAACTGTTTTTT.

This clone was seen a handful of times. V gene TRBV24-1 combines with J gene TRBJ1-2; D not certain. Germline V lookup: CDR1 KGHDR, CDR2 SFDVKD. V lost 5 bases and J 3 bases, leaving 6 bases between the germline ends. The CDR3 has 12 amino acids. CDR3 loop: CATSVADYGYTF. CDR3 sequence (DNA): TGTGCCACCAGTGTGGCAGACTATGGCTACACCTTC.

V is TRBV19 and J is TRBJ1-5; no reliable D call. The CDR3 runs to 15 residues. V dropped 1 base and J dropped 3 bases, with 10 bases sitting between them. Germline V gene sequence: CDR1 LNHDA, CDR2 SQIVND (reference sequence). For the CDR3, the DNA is TGTGCCAGTAGTATAGGGGGAGGGAACAATCAGCCCCAGCATTTT. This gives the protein CASSIGGGNNQPQHF.

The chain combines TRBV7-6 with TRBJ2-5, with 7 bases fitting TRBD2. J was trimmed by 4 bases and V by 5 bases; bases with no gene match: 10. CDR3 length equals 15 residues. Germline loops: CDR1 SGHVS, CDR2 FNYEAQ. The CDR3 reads CASSPGRVAGETQYF. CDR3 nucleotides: TGTGCCAGCAGCCCGGGTCGGGTAGCGGGAGAGACCCAGTACTTC.

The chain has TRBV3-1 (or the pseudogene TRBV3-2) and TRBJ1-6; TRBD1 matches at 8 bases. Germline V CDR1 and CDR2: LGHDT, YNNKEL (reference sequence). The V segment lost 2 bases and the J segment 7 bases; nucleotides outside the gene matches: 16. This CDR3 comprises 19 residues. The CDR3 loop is CASSQSPQAGGVGNSPLHF. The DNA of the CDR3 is TGTGCCAGCAGCCAATCCCCCCAGGCAGGGGGCGTTGGGAATTCACCCCTCCACTTT.

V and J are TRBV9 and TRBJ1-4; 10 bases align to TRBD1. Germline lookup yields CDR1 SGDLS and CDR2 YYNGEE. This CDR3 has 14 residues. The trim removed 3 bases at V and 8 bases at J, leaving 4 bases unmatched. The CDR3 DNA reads TGTGCCAGCAGCGAAGGACAGGGGGGCGAAAAACTGTTTTTT. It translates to CASSEGQGGEKLFF. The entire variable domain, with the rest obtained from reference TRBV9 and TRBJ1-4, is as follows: DSGVTQTPKHLITATGQRVTLRCSPRSGDLSVYWYQQSLDQGLQFLIQYYNGEERAKGNILERFSAQQFPDLHSELNLSSLELGDSALYFCASSEGQGGEKLFFGSGTQLSVL.

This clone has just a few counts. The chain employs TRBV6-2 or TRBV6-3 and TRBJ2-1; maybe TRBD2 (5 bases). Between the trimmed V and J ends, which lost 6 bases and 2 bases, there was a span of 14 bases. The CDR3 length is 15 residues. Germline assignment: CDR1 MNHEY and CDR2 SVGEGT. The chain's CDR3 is CASSSREGAYNEQFF. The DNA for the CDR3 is TGTGCCAGCAGCTCGAGAGAGGGCGCCTACAATGAGCAGTTCTTC.